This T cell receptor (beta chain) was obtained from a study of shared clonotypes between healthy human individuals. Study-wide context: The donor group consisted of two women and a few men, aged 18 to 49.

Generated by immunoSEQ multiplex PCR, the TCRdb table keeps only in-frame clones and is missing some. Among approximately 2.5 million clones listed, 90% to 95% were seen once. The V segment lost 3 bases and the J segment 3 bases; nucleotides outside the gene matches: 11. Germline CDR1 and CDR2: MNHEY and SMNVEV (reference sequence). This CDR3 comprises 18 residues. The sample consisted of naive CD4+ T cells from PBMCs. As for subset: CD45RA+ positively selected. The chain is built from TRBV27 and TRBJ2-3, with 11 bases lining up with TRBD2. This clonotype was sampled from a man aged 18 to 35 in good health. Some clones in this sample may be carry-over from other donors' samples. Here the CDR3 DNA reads TGTGCCAGCAGTTTCTTAACACCACTAGCGGGAGTGACAGATACGCAGTATTTT. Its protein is CASSFLTPLAGVTDTQYF.